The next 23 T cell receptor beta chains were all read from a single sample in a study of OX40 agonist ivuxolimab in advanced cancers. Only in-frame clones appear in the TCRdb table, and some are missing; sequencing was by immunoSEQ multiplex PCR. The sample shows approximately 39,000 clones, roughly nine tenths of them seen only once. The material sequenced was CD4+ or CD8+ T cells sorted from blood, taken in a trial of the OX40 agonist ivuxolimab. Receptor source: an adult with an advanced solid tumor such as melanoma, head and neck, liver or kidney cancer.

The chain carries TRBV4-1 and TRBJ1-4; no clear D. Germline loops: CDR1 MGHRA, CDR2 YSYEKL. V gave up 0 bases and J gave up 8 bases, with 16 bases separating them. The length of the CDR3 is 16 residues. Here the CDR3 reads CASSQEKWQAREKLFF. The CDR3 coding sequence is TGCGCCAGCAGCCAAGAAAAATGGCAGGCCAGAGAAAAACTGTTTTTT.

The CDR3 loop is CASSALAGGPNEQFF. CDR3 DNA: TGTGCCAGCAGCGCCCTAGCGGGGGGGCCCAATGAGCAGTTCTTC. The chain is built from TRBV9 and TRBJ2-1; 12 bases line up with TRBD2. CDR1 is SGDLS and CDR2 is YYNGEE in the germline V gene. The V and J ends lost 3 bases and 6 bases, in that order; junction bases with no gene match: 4. The CDR3 sequence is 15 residues long.

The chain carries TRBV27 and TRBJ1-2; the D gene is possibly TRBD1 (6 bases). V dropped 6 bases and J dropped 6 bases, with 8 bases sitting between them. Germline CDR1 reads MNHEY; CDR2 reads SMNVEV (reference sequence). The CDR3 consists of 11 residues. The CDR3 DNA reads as TGTGCCAGCAGGGGGGCGAATGGCTACACCTTC. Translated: CASRGANGYTF.

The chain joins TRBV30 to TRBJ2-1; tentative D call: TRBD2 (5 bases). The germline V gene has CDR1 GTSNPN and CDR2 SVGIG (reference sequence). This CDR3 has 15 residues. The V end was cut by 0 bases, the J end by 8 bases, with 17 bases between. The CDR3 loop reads CAWSVAVLGEDEQFF. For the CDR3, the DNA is TGTGCCTGGAGTGTAGCGGTTCTTGGAGAGGATGAGCAGTTCTTC.

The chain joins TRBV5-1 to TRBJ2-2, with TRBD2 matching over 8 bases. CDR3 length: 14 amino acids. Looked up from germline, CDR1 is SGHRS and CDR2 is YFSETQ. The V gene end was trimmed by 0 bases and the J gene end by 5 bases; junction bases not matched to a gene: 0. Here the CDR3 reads CASSLERGTGELFF. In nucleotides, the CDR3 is TGCGCCAGCAGCTTGGAGCGGGGGACCGGGGAGCTGTTTTTT.

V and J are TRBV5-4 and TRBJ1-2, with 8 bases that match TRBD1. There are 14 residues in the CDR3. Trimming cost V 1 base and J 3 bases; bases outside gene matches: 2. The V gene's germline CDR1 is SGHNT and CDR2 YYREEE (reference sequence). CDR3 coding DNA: TGTGCCAGCAGCTTGTTACAGGGGGACTATGGCTACACCTTC. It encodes CASSLLQGDYGYTF.

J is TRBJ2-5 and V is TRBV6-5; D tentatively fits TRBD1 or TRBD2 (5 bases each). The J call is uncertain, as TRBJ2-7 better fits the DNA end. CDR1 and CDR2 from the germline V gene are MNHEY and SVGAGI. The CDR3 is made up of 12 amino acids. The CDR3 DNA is TGTGCCAGCAGCGGGACCCCCTACGAGCAGTACTTC. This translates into CASSGTPYEQYF.

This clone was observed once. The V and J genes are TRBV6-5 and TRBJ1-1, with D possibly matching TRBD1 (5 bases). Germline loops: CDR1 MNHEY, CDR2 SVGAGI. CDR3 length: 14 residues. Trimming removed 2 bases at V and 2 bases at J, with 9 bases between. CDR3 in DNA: TGTGCCAGCAGTTACACCGGACAAAACACTGAAGCTTTCTTT. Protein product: CASSYTGQNTEAFF.

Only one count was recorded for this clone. In DNA form, the CDR3 reads TGTGCCAGCAGCTTAGGCGCGGCCCGCACAGATACGCAGTATTTT. It codes for CASSLGAARTDTQYF. J is TRBJ2-3 and V is TRBV7-2; no definite D call. CDR1 SGHTA and CDR2 FQGNSA come from the germline V gene. The CDR3 is 15 amino acids. The ends were cut back, 1 base at V and 1 base at J, with 9 bases in the middle.

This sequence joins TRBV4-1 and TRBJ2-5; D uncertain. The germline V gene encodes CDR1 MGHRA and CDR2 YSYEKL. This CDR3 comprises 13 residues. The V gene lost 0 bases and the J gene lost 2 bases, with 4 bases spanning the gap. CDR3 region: CASSQEGQETQYF. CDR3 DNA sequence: TGCGCCAGCAGCCAAGAGGGACAAGAGACCCAGTACTTC.

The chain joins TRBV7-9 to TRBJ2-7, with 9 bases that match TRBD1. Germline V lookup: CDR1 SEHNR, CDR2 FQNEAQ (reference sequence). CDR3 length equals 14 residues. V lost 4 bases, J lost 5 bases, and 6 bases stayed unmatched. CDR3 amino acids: CASSSGQGVNEQYF. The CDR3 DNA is TGTGCCAGCAGCTCGGGACAGGGAGTCAACGAGCAGTACTTC.

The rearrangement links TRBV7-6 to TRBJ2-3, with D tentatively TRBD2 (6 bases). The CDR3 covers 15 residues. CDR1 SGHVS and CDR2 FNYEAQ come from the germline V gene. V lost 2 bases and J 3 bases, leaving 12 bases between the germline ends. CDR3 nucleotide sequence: TGTGCCAGCAGCTTATTCGGCGGGGCGACAGATACGCAGTATTTT. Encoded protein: CASSLFGGATDTQYF.

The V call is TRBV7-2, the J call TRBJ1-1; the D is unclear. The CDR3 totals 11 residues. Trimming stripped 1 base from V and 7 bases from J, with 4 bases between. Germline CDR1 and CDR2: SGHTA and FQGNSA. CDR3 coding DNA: TGTGCCAGCAGCTTAGAGGTTGAAGCTTTCTTT. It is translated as CASSLEVEAFF.

The CDR3 here is CASSPSGGGLDEQFF. The CDR3 nucleotides read TGTGCCAGCAGCCCATCAGGGGGCGGTTTAGATGAGCAGTTCTTC. The chain links TRBV7-9 to TRBJ2-1; 8 bases map to TRBD1. This CDR3 region has 15 residues. The V gene's germline CDR1 is SEHNR and CDR2 FQNEAQ (reference sequence). Trimming took 5 bases from V and 8 from J; bases not matched to a gene: 11.

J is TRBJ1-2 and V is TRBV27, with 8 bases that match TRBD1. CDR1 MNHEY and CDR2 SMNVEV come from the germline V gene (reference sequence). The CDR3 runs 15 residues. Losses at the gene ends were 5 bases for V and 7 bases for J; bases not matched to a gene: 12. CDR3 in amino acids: CASSPMVTGVGGYTF. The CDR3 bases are TGTGCCAGCAGTCCCATGGTGACAGGGGTTGGTGGCTACACCTTC.

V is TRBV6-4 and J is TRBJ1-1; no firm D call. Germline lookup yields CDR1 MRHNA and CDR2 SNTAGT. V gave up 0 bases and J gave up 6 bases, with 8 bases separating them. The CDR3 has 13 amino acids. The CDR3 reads CASSDSSGSEAFF. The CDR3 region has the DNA TGTGCCAGCAGTGACTCATCGGGTTCTGAAGCTTTCTTT.

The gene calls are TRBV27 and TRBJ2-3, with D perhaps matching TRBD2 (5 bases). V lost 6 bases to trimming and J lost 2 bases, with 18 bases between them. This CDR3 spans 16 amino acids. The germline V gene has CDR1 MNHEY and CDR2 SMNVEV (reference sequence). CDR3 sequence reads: CASSLLRMRATDTQYF. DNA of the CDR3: TGTGCCAGCAGCCTACTCCGGATGAGGGCCACAGATACGCAGTATTTT.

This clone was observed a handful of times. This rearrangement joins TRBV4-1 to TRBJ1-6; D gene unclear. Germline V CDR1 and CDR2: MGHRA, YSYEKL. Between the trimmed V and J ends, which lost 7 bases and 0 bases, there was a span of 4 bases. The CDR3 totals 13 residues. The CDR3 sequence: CASKSSYNSPLHF. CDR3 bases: TGCGCCAGCAAGAGCTCCTATAATTCACCCCTCCACTTT.

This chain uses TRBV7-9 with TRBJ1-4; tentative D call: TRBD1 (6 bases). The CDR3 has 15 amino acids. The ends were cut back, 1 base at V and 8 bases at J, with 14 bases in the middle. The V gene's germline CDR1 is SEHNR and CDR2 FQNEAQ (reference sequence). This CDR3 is CASSLDVLGGEKLFF. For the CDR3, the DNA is TGTGCCAGCAGCTTAGACGTTCTAGGGGGGGAAAAACTGTTTTTT.

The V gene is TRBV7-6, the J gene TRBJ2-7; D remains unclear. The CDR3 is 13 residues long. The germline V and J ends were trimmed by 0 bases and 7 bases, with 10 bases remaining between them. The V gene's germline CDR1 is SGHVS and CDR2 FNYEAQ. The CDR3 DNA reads TGTGCCAGCAGCTTAGCTTCGTCATCTGAGCAGTACTTC. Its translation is CASSLASSSEQYF.

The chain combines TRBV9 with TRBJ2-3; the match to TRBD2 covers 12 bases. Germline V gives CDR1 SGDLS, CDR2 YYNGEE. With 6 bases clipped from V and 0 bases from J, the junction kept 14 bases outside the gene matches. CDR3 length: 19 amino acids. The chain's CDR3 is CASNSYPGTSGGSTDTQYF. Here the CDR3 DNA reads TGTGCCAGCAACTCATATCCGGGAACTAGCGGGGGGAGCACAGATACGCAGTATTTT.

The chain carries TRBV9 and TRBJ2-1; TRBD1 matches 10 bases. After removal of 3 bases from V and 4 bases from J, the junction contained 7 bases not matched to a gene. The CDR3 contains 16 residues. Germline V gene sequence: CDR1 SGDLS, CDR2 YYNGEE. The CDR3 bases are TGTGCCAGCAGCGAAAGGACAGGGGGTGTTTACAATGAGCAGTTCTTC. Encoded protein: CASSERTGGVYNEQFF.

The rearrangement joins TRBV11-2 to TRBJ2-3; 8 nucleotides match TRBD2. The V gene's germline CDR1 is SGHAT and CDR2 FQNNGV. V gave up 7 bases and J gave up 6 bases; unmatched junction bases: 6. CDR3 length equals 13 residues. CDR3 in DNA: TGTGCCAGCATAGCCGGGAGGGGGGATACGCAGTATTTT. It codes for CASIAGRGDTQYF.